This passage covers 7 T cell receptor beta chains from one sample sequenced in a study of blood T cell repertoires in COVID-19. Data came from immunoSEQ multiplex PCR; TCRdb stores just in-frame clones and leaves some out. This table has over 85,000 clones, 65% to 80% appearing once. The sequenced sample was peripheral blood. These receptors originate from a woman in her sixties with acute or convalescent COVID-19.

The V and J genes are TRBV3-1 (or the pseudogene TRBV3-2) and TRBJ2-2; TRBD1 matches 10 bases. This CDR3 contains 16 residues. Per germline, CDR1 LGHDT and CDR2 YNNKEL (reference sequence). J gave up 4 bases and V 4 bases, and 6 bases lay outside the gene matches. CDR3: CASSRQGAKSTGELFF. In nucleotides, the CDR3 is TGTGCCAGCAGCCGACAGGGGGCGAAGAGCACCGGGGAGCTGTTTTTT.

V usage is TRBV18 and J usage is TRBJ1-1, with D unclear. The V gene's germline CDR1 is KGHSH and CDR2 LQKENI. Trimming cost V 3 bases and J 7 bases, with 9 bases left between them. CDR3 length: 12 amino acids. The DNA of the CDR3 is TGTGCCAGCTCACCGGCACAGAGTGAAGCTTTCTTT. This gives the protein CASSPAQSEAFF. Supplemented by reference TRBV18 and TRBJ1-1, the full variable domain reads NAGVMQNPRHLVRRRGQEARLRCSPMKGHSHVYWYRQLPEEGLKFMVYLQKENIIDESGMPKERFSAEFPKEGPSILRIQQVVRGDSAAYFCASSPAQSEAFFGQGTRLTVV.

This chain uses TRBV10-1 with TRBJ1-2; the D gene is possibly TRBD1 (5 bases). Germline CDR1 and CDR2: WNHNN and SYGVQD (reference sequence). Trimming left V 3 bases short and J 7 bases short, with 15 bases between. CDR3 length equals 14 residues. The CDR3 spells CASSETGGTVGYTF. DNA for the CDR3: TGCGCCAGCAGTGAAACCGGGGGGACGGTTGGCTACACCTTC.

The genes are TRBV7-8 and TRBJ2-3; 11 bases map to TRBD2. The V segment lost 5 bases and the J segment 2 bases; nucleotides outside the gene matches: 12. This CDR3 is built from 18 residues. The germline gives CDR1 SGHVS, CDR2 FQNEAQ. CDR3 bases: TGTGCCAGCAGCCCTATTAGCGGGGGGGACGTAAACACAGATACGCAGTATTTT. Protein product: CASSPISGGDVNTDTQYF.

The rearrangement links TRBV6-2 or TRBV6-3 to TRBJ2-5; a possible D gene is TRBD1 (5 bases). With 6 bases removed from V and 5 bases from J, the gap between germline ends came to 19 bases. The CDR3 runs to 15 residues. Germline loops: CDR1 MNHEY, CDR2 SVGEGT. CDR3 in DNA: TGTGCCAGCAGATACCTGAACAGGAATGAGGAGACCCAGTACTTC. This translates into CASRYLNRNEETQYF.

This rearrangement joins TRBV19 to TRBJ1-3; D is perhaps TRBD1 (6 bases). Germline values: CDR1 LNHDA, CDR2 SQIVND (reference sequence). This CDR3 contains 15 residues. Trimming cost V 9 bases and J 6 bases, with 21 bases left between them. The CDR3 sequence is CASTRIGAGVNTIYF. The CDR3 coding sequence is TGTGCCAGCACCCGTATTGGGGCAGGGGTAAACACCATATATTTT.

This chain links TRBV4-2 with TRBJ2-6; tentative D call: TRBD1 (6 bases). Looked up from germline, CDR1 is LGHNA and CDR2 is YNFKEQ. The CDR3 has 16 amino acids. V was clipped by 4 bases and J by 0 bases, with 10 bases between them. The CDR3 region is CASSRDTSSGANVLTF. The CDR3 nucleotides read TGTGCCAGCAGCCGGGACACTAGCTCTGGGGCCAACGTCCTGACTTTC.